Shown below are 12 T cell receptor beta chains from a single sample sequenced in a study of T cell responses to AZD1222 COVID-19 vaccine. The protocol was immunoSEQ multiplex PCR, while the TCRdb copy is restricted to in-frame clones and leaves out a portion. The data contain tens of thousands of clones, around 90% of them singletons. This sample comprised peripheral blood, obtained 28 days after the second AZD1222 dose. The receptors stem from an adult who received the AZD1222 COVID-19 vaccine.

A single count supports this clone. The chain recombines TRBV14 with TRBJ1-1, with a tentative D call TRBD1 (6 bases). Trimming left V 1 base short and J 3 bases short, with 15 bases between. CDR1 is SGHDN, CDR2 FVKESK, per germline. The CDR3 runs to 16 residues. For the CDR3, the DNA is TGTGCCAGCAGCCAAGCTGGGAGGGGGGTGCACACTGAAGCTTTCTTT. Translating gives CASSQAGRGVHTEAFF.

V gene TRBV12-2 combines with J gene TRBJ2-7; the table's D call of TRBD2 was not tested on the DNA. TRBV12-2 is shown as a pseudogene. This CDR3 region has 13 residues. The CDR3, as DNA: TGTGCAAGTCGCGGAGCTAGCTCCTACGAGCAGTACTTC. This gives the protein CASRGASSYEQYF.

J is TRBJ1-2 and V is TRBV28, with D unresolved. The CDR3 is 14 residues long. Germline-derived CDR1 and CDR2 are MDHEN and SYDVKM. With 4 bases removed from V and 4 bases from J, the gap between germline ends came to 13 bases. The CDR3 reads CASSSYSTGYGYTF. The CDR3 DNA follows: TGTGCCAGCAGTTCCTATTCCACCGGCTATGGCTACACCTTC.

The chain combines TRBV12-3 or TRBV12-4 with TRBJ2-7; 7 bases map to TRBD1. The ends lost 6 bases at V and 4 bases at J; junction bases unmatched: 6. This CDR3 contains 13 residues. CDR3 region: CASSPDRWYEQYF. The CDR3 DNA reads as TGTGCCAGCAGCCCGGACAGGTGGTACGAGCAGTACTTC.

The chain carries TRBV27 and TRBJ2-2; 7 nucleotides line up with TRBD2. The CDR3 has 18 amino acids. The trim removed 3 bases at V and 2 bases at J, leaving 12 bases unmatched. Germline-derived CDR1 and CDR2 are MNHEY and SMNVEV (reference sequence). For the CDR3, the DNA is TGTGCCAGCAGTTTTCCCGACCCGACTAGCTCAAACACCGGGGAGCTGTTTTTT. Protein product: CASSFPDPTSSNTGELFF.

This clone has just a few counts. CDR3 in DNA: TGTGCCAGCAGGTACGGGACTTTTGACTCCTACGAGCAGTACTTC. Protein: CASRYGTFDSYEQYF. The gene calls are TRBV21-1 and TRBJ2-7; the table calls TRBD2, which could not be checked here. TRBV21-1 is a pseudogene locus. This CDR3 comprises 15 residues.

This rearrangement joins TRBV11-3 to TRBJ2-1, with TRBD2 matching 15 bases. The ends lost 8 bases at V and 8 bases at J; junction bases unmatched: 10. Per germline, CDR1 SGHNT and CDR2 YENEEA. The CDR3 has 16 amino acids. In nucleotides, the CDR3 is TGTGCCAGCCGGCCGGGACTAGCGGGAGGAGTCCATGAGCAGTTCTTC. It codes for CASRPGLAGGVHEQFF.

J is TRBJ2-3 and V is TRBV6-5; TRBD2 matches 9 bases. This CDR3 is 14 amino acids long. The V and J ends lost 6 bases and 9 bases, in that order; junction bases with no gene match: 10. In germline, CDR1 is MNHEY, CDR2 SVGAGI. The CDR3 spells CASRTGLAPNTQYF. In DNA, the CDR3 is TGTGCCAGCAGGACAGGACTAGCGCCCAACACGCAGTATTTT.

The V and J genes are TRBV15 and TRBJ1-5, with a tentative D call TRBD1 (5 bases). CDR1 is LNHNV, CDR2 YYDKDF, per germline (reference sequence). This CDR3 is built from 14 residues. Trimming pared 8 bases from V and 4 bases from J, leaving 15 bases between. CDR3 region: CATRGPGRNQPQHF. CDR3 DNA sequence: TGTGCCACCCGCGGGCCAGGGAGAAATCAGCCCCAGCATTTT.

The V gene is TRBV5-1, the J gene TRBJ2-7, with D possibly being TRBD2 (5 bases). This CDR3 contains 15 residues. CDR1 and CDR2 from the germline V gene are SGHRS and YFSETQ. Trimming cost V 4 bases and J 2 bases, with 16 bases left between them. In nucleotides, the CDR3 is TGCGCCAGCAGCCGAGATGCTAGCAGCCCCTACGAGCAGTACTTC. Protein product: CASSRDASSPYEQYF. The whole variable domain, filled in from reference TRBV5-1 and TRBJ2-7, reads KAGVTQTPRYLIKTRGQQVTLSCSPISGHRSVSWYQQTPGQGLQFLFEYFSETQRNKGNFPGRFSGRQFSNSRSEMNVSTLELGDSALYLCASSRDASSPYEQYFGPGTRLTVT.

The genes are TRBV5-1 and TRBJ2-3, with TRBD2 matching over 9 bases. Germline trimming cut 4 bases from V and 6 bases from J; bases unmatched to any gene: 6. Germline CDR1 reads SGHRS; CDR2 reads YFSETQ. The CDR3 covers 14 residues. The CDR3 spells CASSPGTSWDTQYF. CDR3 nucleotides: TGCGCCAGCAGCCCCGGGACTAGCTGGGATACGCAGTATTTT.

This clone was detected once. The chain links TRBV10-3 to TRBJ2-5, with TRBD2 matching over 7 bases. Germline V gene data show CDR1 as ENHRY and CDR2 as SYGVKD. Trimming removed 4 bases from V and 4 bases from J; junction bases left unmatched: 3. This CDR3 comprises 13 residues. CDR3 in DNA: TGTGCCATCAGTGGGGGGGGATCAGAGACCCAGTACTTC. This encodes CAISGGGSETQYF.